What follows are 27 T cell receptor beta chains derived from one specimen sequenced in a study of Ad26.COV2.S vaccination and SARS-CoV-2 variants. Clones were read by immunoSEQ multiplex PCR, and TCRdb kept only the in-frame ones, dropping some. Of about 330,000 clones in the sample, roughly 88% were seen once. As for treatment: roughly 20 received Ad26.COV2.S at low or high dose, single or two shots; about five received placebo; per-sample allocation not given. Following the first vaccine or placebo injection, samples were taken on day 63. The sequencing used peripheral blood, collected in a trial of Ad26.COV2.S vaccine versus placebo. The receptors shown here come from a person aged 18-60 years who received the Ad26.COV2.S COVID-19 vaccine or a placebo.

The chain is built from TRBV6-5 and TRBJ1-4, with D unresolved. Germline lookup yields CDR1 MNHEY and CDR2 SVGAGI. The CDR3 is 15 amino acids. V was trimmed by 6 bases and J by 2 bases, leaving 13 bases between them. The CDR3 loop is CASSPDPATNEKLFF. In DNA, the CDR3 is TGTGCCAGCAGCCCCGACCCGGCCACTAATGAAAAACTGTTTTTT.

The chain couples TRBV14 to TRBJ2-4; D is perhaps TRBD2 (7 bases). The CDR3 is made up of 16 amino acids. The V and J ends lost 0 bases and 9 bases respectively, with 18 bases between them. Germline CDR1 and CDR2: SGHDN and FVKESK. As DNA, the CDR3 is TGTGCCAGCAGCCAAGATTGGGCGGGGGCCCCAGGCATTCAGTACTTC. Protein product: CASSQDWAGAPGIQYF.

The chain combines TRBV2 with TRBJ2-7; D is unclear. The germline V gene has CDR1 SNHLY and CDR2 FYNNEI. Trimming shortened V by 3 bases and J by 0 bases, and 9 bases separated the two germline ends. The CDR3 is 14 amino acids. Here the CDR3 reads CASSDSNISYEQYF. The CDR3 DNA reads as TGTGCCAGCAGTGATTCGAACATCTCCTACGAGCAGTACTTC.

This clone occurred once. Other DNA sequences in the sample encode the same CDR3. CDR3 loop: CASSPGNSGANVLTF. CDR3 sequence (DNA): TGCGCCAGCAGCCCGGGGAACTCTGGGGCCAACGTCCTGACTTTC. J is TRBJ2-6 and V is TRBV5-1, with D possibly TRBD2 on 5 matching bases. CDR3 size: 15 residues. Germline lookup yields CDR1 SGHRS and CDR2 YFSETQ. Trimming pared 4 bases from V and 0 bases from J, leaving 8 bases between.

V and J are TRBV7-9 and TRBJ2-2, with D possibly TRBD1 on 6 matching bases. Germline assignment: CDR1 SEHNR and CDR2 FQNEAQ (reference sequence). The CDR3 runs to 15 residues. With 8 bases removed from V and 3 bases from J, the gap between germline ends came to 16 bases. For the CDR3, the DNA is TGTGCCAGCCTAGTGGGGCAGGGGCACACCGGGGAGCTGTTTTTT. Translation gives CASLVGQGHTGELFF.

The chain couples TRBV10-3 to TRBJ2-5; D may be TRBD1 (6 bases). CDR3 length: 14 amino acids. Per germline, CDR1 ENHRY and CDR2 SYGVKD. V was clipped by 5 bases and J by 5 bases, with 15 bases between them. This CDR3 reads CAISRDKAQETQYF. The CDR3 DNA reads as TGTGCCATCAGTCGGGACAAGGCACAGGAGACCCAGTACTTC.

The CDR3 bases are TGTGCCAGCAGCTTATCCCGGACCGGGGAGCTGTTTTTT. Translation gives CASSLSRTGELFF. The chain couples TRBV11-3 to TRBJ2-2; D is ambiguous. CDR1 is SGHNT and CDR2 is YENEEA in the germline V gene. CDR3 size: 13 residues. Trimming pared 2 bases from V and 5 bases from J, leaving 6 bases between. The whole variable domain, filled in from reference TRBV11-3 and TRBJ2-2, reads EAGVVQSPRYKIIEKKQPVAFWCNPISGHNTLYWYLQNLGQGPELLIRYENEEAVDDSQLPKDRFSAERLKGVDSTLKIQPAELGDSAVYLCASSLSRTGELFFGEGSRLTVL.

This chain joins TRBV7-2 and TRBJ1-2; no clear D gene. V lost 5 bases and J lost 6, with 22 bases in between. CDR1 and CDR2 from the germline V gene are SGHTA and FQGNSA. CDR3 size: 16 residues. CDR3 loop: CASSPSSATLSNGYTF. The CDR3, as DNA: TGTGCCAGCAGCCCATCGAGCGCAACCCTTAGTAATGGCTACACCTTC.

This clone was seen more than once but under ten times. The V and J genes are TRBV10-2 and TRBJ1-5; D might be TRBD1 (5 bases). Germline assignment: CDR1 WSHSY and CDR2 SAAADI. The CDR3 sequence is 11 residues long. Trimming pared 3 bases from V and 9 bases from J, leaving 6 bases between. In DNA form, the CDR3 reads TGCGCCAGCAGTGATGGGGGGCCCCAGCATTTT. This sequence encodes CASSDGGPQHF.

The chain recombines TRBV11-3 with TRBJ1-5; no clear D. Germline V gene lookup returns CDR1 SGHNT and CDR2 YENEEA. Trimming removed 8 bases from V and 0 bases from J, with 14 bases in between. This CDR3 is 15 amino acids long. For the CDR3, the DNA is TGTGCCAGCGGTCTCTCGCTTCATAGCAATCAGCCCCAGCATTTT. It specifies CASGLSLHSNQPQHF.

V gene TRBV3-1 (or the pseudogene TRBV3-2) combines with J gene TRBJ1-2; the match to TRBD1 covers 9 bases. The CDR3 has 14 amino acids. CDR1 and CDR2 (germline): LGHDT, YNNKEL (reference sequence). V lost 4 bases and J lost 9; bases outside the gene matches: 9. CDR3 protein: CASSRSGTGMSYTF. The DNA of the CDR3 is TGTGCCAGCAGCCGGTCCGGGACAGGGATGAGCTACACCTTC.

CDR3 loop: CSVELLGLNFYGYTF. CDR3 nucleotides: TGCAGCGTTGAGCTTCTGGGGTTAAATTTCTATGGCTACACCTTC. V usage is TRBV29-1 and J usage is TRBJ1-2; D gene ambiguous. Trimming removed 3 bases at V and 4 bases at J, with 18 bases between. The CDR3 runs to 15 residues. CDR1 and CDR2 (germline): SQVTM, ANQGSEA.

The chain is built from TRBV5-1 and TRBJ1-1, with TRBD1 matching over 11 bases. Per germline, CDR1 SGHRS and CDR2 YFSETQ. The CDR3 is 15 residues long. Trimming removed 3 bases from V and 4 bases from J; junction bases left unmatched: 5. The CDR3 DNA reads as TGCGCCAGCAGCTCGGAAGGGACAGGGGGCACTGAAGCTTTCTTT. Its translation: CASSSEGTGGTEAFF.

DNA of the CDR3: TGCAGCGTTGGGGGGATAGGATGGATTATTGCTGAAGCTTTCTTT. It is translated as CSVGGIGWIIAEAFF. This sequence joins TRBV29-1 and TRBJ1-1; possibly TRBD1 for D (5 bases). The CDR3 has 15 amino acids. Germline assignment: CDR1 SQVTM and CDR2 ANQGSEA. V was pared by 4 bases and J by 6 bases, with 21 bases between.

CDR3: CASSQTPQGSTDTQYF. CDR3 bases: TGCGCCAGCAGCCAAACCCCACAGGGCAGCACAGATACGCAGTATTTT. The chain has TRBV4-1 and TRBJ2-3; D is perhaps TRBD1 (6 bases). The CDR3 length is 16 residues. Trimming pared 2 bases from V and 0 bases from J, leaving 12 bases between. Germline values: CDR1 MGHRA, CDR2 YSYEKL.

V is TRBV7-9 and J is TRBJ1-2; D is possibly TRBD1 (6 bases). The ends were cut back, 3 bases at V and 2 bases at J, with 13 bases in the middle. The CDR3 runs 15 residues. Germline loops: CDR1 SEHNR, CDR2 FQNEAQ (reference sequence). CDR3 in amino acids: CASSFLSTGNYGYTF. CDR3 sequence (DNA): TGTGCCAGCAGCTTCCTATCCACAGGGAACTATGGCTACACCTTC.

The chain joins TRBV6-5 to TRBJ2-3; D not resolved. From germline, CDR1 is MNHEY and CDR2 SVGAGI. V was shortened by 2 bases and J by 8 bases, with 11 bases between the two germline ends. The CDR3 loop spans 13 amino acids. The CDR3 protein is CASSYGPAGTQYF. CDR3 coding DNA: TGTGCCAGCAGTTACGGTCCAGCAGGTACGCAGTATTTT.

This clone has a count of ten or more. The chain recombines TRBV14 with TRBJ1-6, with 10 bases matching TRBD1. The ends lost 1 base at V and 9 bases at J; junction bases unmatched: 9. This CDR3 has 17 amino acids. CDR1 and CDR2 (germline): SGHDN, FVKESK. CDR3 protein: CASSQAMGTGVTSPLHF. The CDR3 DNA reads as TGTGCCAGCAGCCAAGCGATGGGGACAGGGGTGACTTCACCCCTCCACTTT.

The chain has TRBV15 and TRBJ2-4; D uncertain. The CDR3 loop spans 13 amino acids. The V end lost 5 bases, the J end lost 2 bases, and 7 bases lay between the germline ends. Germline V gene lookup returns CDR1 LNHNV and CDR2 YYDKDF (reference sequence). The DNA for the CDR3 is TGTGCCACCAGCGCTCGTCCCAAAAACATTCAGTACTTC. Translated, it gives CATSARPKNIQYF.

CDR3 DNA sequence: TGTGCCAGCAGCTTGGAACCCAACCTTGGCTACACCTTC. Amino acid sequence: CASSLEPNLGYTF. The chain joins TRBV5-4 to TRBJ1-2; D is undetermined. The length of the CDR3 is 13 residues. Trimming removed 0 bases from V and 7 bases from J, with 10 bases in between. The germline CDR1 and CDR2 sequences are SGHNT and YYREEE (reference sequence).

The rearrangement uses TRBV15 and TRBJ2-2; D perhaps matches TRBD2 (6 bases). Germline assignment: CDR1 LNHNV and CDR2 YYDKDF (reference sequence). The V and J ends lost 3 bases and 2 bases respectively, with 22 bases between them. This CDR3 comprises 19 residues. The CDR3 bases are TGTGCCACCAGCAGCCGGATGGACTATTATGGTGCAAACACCGGGGAGCTGTTTTTT. It encodes CATSSRMDYYGANTGELFF.

The V gene is TRBV7-6, the J gene TRBJ2-5, with D possibly called TRBD1 or TRBD2 (5 bases each). The germline V and J ends were trimmed by 3 bases and 2 bases, with 10 bases remaining between them. The germline V gene encodes CDR1 SGHVS and CDR2 FNYEAQ. There are 14 residues in the CDR3. The CDR3 DNA is TGTGCCAGCAGCTTTGGGGGTGGGCAAGAGACCCAGTACTTC. The encoded protein is CASSFGGGQETQYF.

There are a few counts of this clone. This rearrangement joins TRBV29-1 to TRBJ1-1; D gene unclear. Per germline, CDR1 SQVTM and CDR2 ANQGSEA. The CDR3 covers 12 residues. Trimming left V 4 bases short and J 0 bases short, with 6 bases between. The CDR3 reads CSVGRLNTEAFF. In DNA form, the CDR3 reads TGCAGCGTTGGACGGTTGAACACTGAAGCTTTCTTT.

V usage is TRBV7-2 and J usage is TRBJ2-2; D perhaps matches TRBD2 (6 bases). This CDR3 is 18 amino acids long. V lost 1 base, J lost 0 bases, and 15 bases lay in between. The germline gives CDR1 SGHTA, CDR2 FQGNSA. The DNA for the CDR3 is TGTGCCAGCAGCTTAGTTCCTTTGGCTAGCGCGAACACCGGGGAGCTGTTTTTT. Its translation: CASSLVPLASANTGELFF.

The CDR3 reads CASSLVAVQETQYF. CDR3 nucleotides: TGTGCCAGCAGCCTGGTGGCAGTCCAAGAGACCCAGTACTTC. This chain connects TRBV7-2 to TRBJ2-5; no definite D call. Germline assignment: CDR1 SGHTA and CDR2 FQGNSA. V was cut by 5 bases and J by 1 base, with 11 bases left in between. The CDR3 is 14 residues long.

This chain connects TRBV10-3 to TRBJ1-3, with 7 bases aligning to TRBD1. This CDR3 comprises 18 residues. Per germline, CDR1 ENHRY and CDR2 SYGVKD. Trimming took 2 bases from V and 0 from J; bases not matched to a gene: 10. Here the CDR3 reads CAISEGETGALSGNTIYF. The DNA for the CDR3 is TGTGCCATCAGTGAGGGTGAAACAGGGGCCCTCTCTGGAAACACCATATATTTT.

The gene calls are TRBV7-2 and TRBJ2-1; D is undetermined. The CDR3 length is 17 residues. The V gene lost 2 bases and the J gene lost 0 bases, with 14 bases spanning the gap. The germline V gene has CDR1 SGHTA and CDR2 FQGNSA. CDR3 region: CASSLNRLLSSYNEQFF. The CDR3 DNA follows: TGTGCCAGCAGCTTAAACCGCTTACTAAGCTCCTACAATGAGCAGTTCTTC.